A single sample is the source of the 15 T cell receptor beta chains below, sequenced in a study of vaccination and CD4 T cells after COVID-19. Treatment of the sample: approximately nine-day PBMC culture with coronavirus spike peptide pools or control peptides (ViraFEST assay). These CD4+ T cells came from an unexposed donor, sampled before the COVID-19 pandemic (2011-2018). Their specific antigens are unknown. Sequence data for DNA of cultured CD4+ T cells were generated by the Oncomine TCR Beta short-read assay. Each CDR3 protein is one row after TCRdb ran MiXCR on the PCR reads. The profile shows thousands of distinct CDR3 sequences, 48% of them singletons. Sequenced material: CD4+ T cells from blood, cultured in vitro. The receptors derive from a human donor in good health.

This clonotype was seen a few times. The chain employs TRBV28 and TRBJ1-6; possibly TRBD1 for D (6 bases). Looked up from germline, CDR1 is MDHEN and CDR2 is SYDVKM. V gave up 5 bases and J gave up 8 bases, with 25 bases separating them. CDR3 length equals 18 residues. The chain's CDR3 is CASSPFSYREIRDSPLHF. As DNA, the CDR3 is TGTGCCAGCAGTCCATTCTCGTACAGGGAGATTAGGGATTCACCCCTCCACTTT.

This clonotype came up once. CDR3 sequence (DNA): TGTGCCAGCAGTCGAAACGGGGGGCGCTCCTACAATGAGCAGTTCTTC. This encodes CASSRNGGRSYNEQFF. V usage is TRBV6-4 and J usage is TRBJ2-1, with D possibly TRBD2 on 7 matching bases. This CDR3 has 16 amino acids. Trimming left V 5 bases short and J 0 bases short, with 14 bases between. The germline gives CDR1 MRHNA, CDR2 SNTAGT.

V and J are TRBV27 and TRBJ2-1; tentatively, D is TRBD1 (6 bases). The V end lost 2 bases, the J end lost 1 base, and 6 bases lay between the germline ends. CDR3 length equals 14 residues. Germline CDR1 reads MNHEY; CDR2 reads SMNVEV (reference sequence). The CDR3 nucleotides read TGTGCCAGCAGTTTAAGGGGGTCCTACAATGAGCAGTTCTTC. Translation gives CASSLRGSYNEQFF.

This clonotype is medium-sized (0.01 to 0.1%) within its sample. The V call is TRBV20-1, the J call TRBJ2-5; D ambiguous. The CDR3 has 12 residues. V dropped 0 bases and J dropped 4 bases, with 6 bases sitting between them. CDR1 DFQATT and CDR2 SNEGSKA come from the germline V gene (reference sequence). The CDR3 here is CSAREEPETQYF. For the CDR3, the DNA is TGCAGTGCTAGAGAAGAACCAGAGACCCAGTACTTC.

This clonotype turned up a few times. This chain uses TRBV20-1 with TRBJ2-6; D is ambiguous. The CDR3 consists of 15 residues. The germline V gene has CDR1 DFQATT and CDR2 SNEGSKA (reference sequence). V dropped 3 bases and J dropped 4 bases, with 13 bases sitting between them. The CDR3: CSARGYSTGANVLTF. The CDR3 nucleotides are TGCAGTGCTAGGGGCTACAGTACCGGGGCCAACGTCCTGACTTTC.

CDR3 in DNA: TGTGCCAGCAGTTACTCGGGCAGGGGGACGGCAACACCCCTCCACTTT. It codes for CASSYSGRGTATPLHF. The chain employs TRBV6-2 or TRBV6-3 and TRBJ1-6, with 7 bases that match TRBD1. CDR1 is MNHEY and CDR2 is SVGEGT in the germline V gene. This CDR3 region has 16 residues. With V trimmed by 0 bases and J by 11 bases, 10 bases remained unmatched.

The chain carries TRBV5-1 and TRBJ2-7; D may be TRBD2 (6 bases). The germline V and J ends were trimmed by 10 bases and 6 bases, with 20 bases remaining between them. Germline V gene lookup returns CDR1 SGHRS and CDR2 YFSETQ. This CDR3 comprises 13 residues. The CDR3 is CAPPRENTCEQYF. CDR3 bases: TGCGCCCCCCCACGGGAGAACACGTGCGAGCAGTACTTC.

This rearrangement joins TRBV7-8 to TRBJ2-7; 10 positions agree with TRBD2. CDR1 is SGHVS and CDR2 is FQNEAQ in the germline V gene. CDR3 length: 14 amino acids. V lost 2 bases and J lost 2; bases outside the gene matches: 0. The CDR3 DNA is TGTGCCAGCAGCTTACTAGCGGGAGCCTACGAGCAGTACTTC. This gives the protein CASSLLAGAYEQYF.

This clonotype showed up just a few times. This sequence joins TRBV27 and TRBJ1-6, with 9 bases lining up with TRBD1. Germline lookup yields CDR1 MNHEY and CDR2 SMNVEV (reference sequence). This CDR3 region has 15 residues. The V segment lost 4 bases and the J segment 7 bases; nucleotides outside the gene matches: 5. DNA for the CDR3: TGTGCCAGCAGTTCACCGGGACAGGGAAATTCACCCCTCCACTTT. The encoded protein is CASSSPGQGNSPLHF.

The rearrangement joins TRBV20-1 to TRBJ1-1, with TRBD1 matching 12 bases. CDR1 and CDR2 from the germline V gene are DFQATT and SNEGSKA (reference sequence). There are 17 residues in the CDR3. With V trimmed by 0 bases and J by 3 bases, 8 bases remained unmatched. DNA for the CDR3: TGCAGTGCTAGAGATTTGGGGACAGGGGGCTTGGACACTGAAGCTTTCTTT. Residues: CSARDLGTGGLDTEAFF.

The CDR3 spells CASSIQTGSQRSPLHF. Written as DNA, the CDR3 is TGTGCCAGCAGCATCCAGACAGGGTCCCAGCGTTCACCCCTCCACTTT. This chain uses TRBV5-4 with TRBJ1-6, with 7 bases that match TRBD1. The V gene end was trimmed by 4 bases and the J gene end by 9 bases; junction bases not matched to a gene: 13. CDR1 and CDR2 from the germline V gene are SGHNT and YYREEE (reference sequence). The CDR3 extends over 16 amino acids. Full variable domain (outside the CDR3, taken from reference TRBV5-4 and TRBJ1-6): ETGVTQSPTHLIKTRGQQVTLRCSSQSGHNTVSWYQQALGQGPQFIFQYYREEENGRGNFPPRFSGLQFPNYSSELNVNALELDDSALYLCASSIQTGSQRSPLHFGNGTRLTVT.

The CDR3 DNA sequence: TGTGCCAGCAGTTACGGCGGGGCGAGGGGTGAGCAGTTCTTC. This translates into CASSYGGARGEQFF. The chain is built from TRBV6-2 or TRBV6-3 and TRBJ2-1; tentative D call: TRBD2 (6 bases). Looked up from germline, CDR1 is MNHEY and CDR2 is SVGEGT. V lost 2 bases and J lost 9, with 14 bases in between. The CDR3 runs 14 residues.

The chain employs TRBV20-1 and TRBJ2-1; 9 nucleotides match TRBD2. Trimming took 6 bases from V and 4 from J; bases not matched to a gene: 7. Germline CDR1 is DFQATT and CDR2 is SNEGSKA (reference sequence). This CDR3 comprises 14 residues. In DNA, the CDR3 is TGCAGTGCGATGGGGCGGGAGGGGTACAATGAGCAGTTCTTC. Its protein is CSAMGREGYNEQFF.

The gene calls are TRBV6-5 and TRBJ1-1, with D possibly TRBD1 on 5 matching bases. V lost 0 bases, J lost 4 bases, and 18 bases lay in between. This CDR3 region has 17 residues. CDR1 is MNHEY and CDR2 is SVGAGI in the germline V gene. CDR3 sequence: CASSYSKRWGVGTEAFF. CDR3 in DNA: TGTGCCAGCAGTTACTCGAAGAGGTGGGGGGTCGGCACTGAAGCTTTCTTT.

This clonotype was recorded once. The chain carries TRBV5-4 and TRBJ2-1, with D perhaps matching TRBD2 (6 bases). The CDR3 totals 15 residues. Between the trimmed V and J ends, which lost 3 bases and 3 bases, there was a span of 13 bases. CDR1 is SGHNT, CDR2 YYREEE, per germline (reference sequence). The CDR3 sequence is CASSSMGTVYNEQFF. The CDR3 DNA sequence: TGTGCCAGCAGCTCGATGGGGACTGTCTACAATGAGCAGTTCTTC.